A few counts support the clone carrying this TCR beta chain. Its antigen is undetermined. The template consisted of bulk tumor genomic DNA, with 600 ng used per sample. Widely spaced biopsies, several per primary tumor, were obtained at surgery. Undergoing curative surgery were patients whose non-small cell lung cancer was untreated and newly diagnosed. The record originates from a study of immune heterogeneity within non-small cell lung tumors. The wider study: Tumors were classified as 4 squamous cell carcinomas, roughly 10 non-squamous carcinomas and 1 not otherwise specified. Findings and caveats of the study: High-frequency clones unique to single sites coexisted with identical dominant CDR3 beta clonotypes that recurred across tumor sites within a patient.

The TCR beta CDR3 region underwent multiplex PCR amplification with 32 V and 13 J primers. In TCRdb, the multiplex PCR reads were re-called with MiXCR into one record per CDR3 protein. This sample has fewer than 13,000 distinct CDR3 sequences; 25% to 30% occur once, and the top ten carry 13%. The sequencing sample was made of lung tumor tissue. The origin of this receptor is a man aged 45-60 years with non-small cell lung cancer.

CDR3 sequence: CASSLQSPLTDTQYF. The CDR3 DNA reads as TGTGCCAGCAGCCTCCAGTCTCCCCTCACAGATACGCAGTATTTT. The chain recombines TRBV7-9 with TRBJ2-3; D remains ambiguous. The CDR3 length is 15 residues. The germline V gene has CDR1 SEHNR and CDR2 FQNEAQ (reference sequence). V lost 5 bases, J lost 2 bases, and 14 bases lay in between.